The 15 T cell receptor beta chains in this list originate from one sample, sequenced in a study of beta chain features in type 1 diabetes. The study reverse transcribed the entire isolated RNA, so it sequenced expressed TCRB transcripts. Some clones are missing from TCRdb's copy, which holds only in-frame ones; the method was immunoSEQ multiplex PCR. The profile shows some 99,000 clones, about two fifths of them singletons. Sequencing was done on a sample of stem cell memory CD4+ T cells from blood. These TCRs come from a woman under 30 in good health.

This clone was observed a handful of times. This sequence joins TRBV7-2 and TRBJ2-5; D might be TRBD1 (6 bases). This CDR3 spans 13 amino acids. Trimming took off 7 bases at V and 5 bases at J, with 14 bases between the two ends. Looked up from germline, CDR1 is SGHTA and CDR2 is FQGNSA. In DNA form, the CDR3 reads TGTGCCAGCATCTGGGGGCCCGGGGAGACCCAGTACTTC. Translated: CASIWGPGETQYF.

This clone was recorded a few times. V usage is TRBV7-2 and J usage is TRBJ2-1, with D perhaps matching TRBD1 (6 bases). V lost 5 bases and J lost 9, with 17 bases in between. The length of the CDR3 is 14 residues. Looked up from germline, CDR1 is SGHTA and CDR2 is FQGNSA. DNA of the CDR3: TGTGCCAGCAGCCAGAACATGGACAGTTTTGAGCAGTTCTTC. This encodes CASSQNMDSFEQFF.

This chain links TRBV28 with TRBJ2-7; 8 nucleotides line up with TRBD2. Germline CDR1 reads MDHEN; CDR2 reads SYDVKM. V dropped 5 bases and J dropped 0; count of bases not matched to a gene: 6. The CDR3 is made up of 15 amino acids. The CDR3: CASSSSGTSSYEQYF. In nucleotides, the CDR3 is TGTGCCAGCAGTAGTAGCGGGACCAGCTCCTACGAGCAGTACTTC.

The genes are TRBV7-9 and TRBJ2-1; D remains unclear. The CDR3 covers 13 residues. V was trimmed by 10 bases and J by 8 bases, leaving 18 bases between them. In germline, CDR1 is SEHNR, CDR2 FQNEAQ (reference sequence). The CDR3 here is CANTRRLADEQFF. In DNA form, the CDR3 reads TGTGCCAACACGAGGCGGCTGGCCGATGAGCAGTTCTTC.

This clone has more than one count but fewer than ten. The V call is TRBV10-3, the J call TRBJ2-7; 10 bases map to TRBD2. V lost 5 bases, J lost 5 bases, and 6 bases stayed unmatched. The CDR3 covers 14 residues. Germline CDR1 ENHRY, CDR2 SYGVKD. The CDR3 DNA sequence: TGTGCCATCAGTTCGGGACTAGCGTCCCACGAGCAGTACTTC. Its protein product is CAISSGLASHEQYF.

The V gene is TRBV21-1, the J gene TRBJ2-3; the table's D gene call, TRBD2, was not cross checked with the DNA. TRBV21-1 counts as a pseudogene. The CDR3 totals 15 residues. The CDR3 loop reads CASSKRAGGPDTQYF. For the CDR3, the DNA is TGTGCCAGCAGCAAAAGGGCGGGAGGGCCAGATACGCAGTATTTT.

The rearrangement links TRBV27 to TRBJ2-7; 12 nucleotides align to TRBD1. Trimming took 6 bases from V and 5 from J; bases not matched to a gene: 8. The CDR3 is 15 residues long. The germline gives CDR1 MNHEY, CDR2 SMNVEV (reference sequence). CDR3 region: CASRRGTGGVNEQYF. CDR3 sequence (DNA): TGTGCCAGCAGGCGGGGGACAGGGGGCGTAAACGAGCAGTACTTC.

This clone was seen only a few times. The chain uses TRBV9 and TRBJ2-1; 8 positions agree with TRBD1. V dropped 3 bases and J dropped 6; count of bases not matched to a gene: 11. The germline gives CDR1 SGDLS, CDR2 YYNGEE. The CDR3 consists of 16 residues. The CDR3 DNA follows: TGTGCCAGCAGCGCCAGACGGACAGGGTTGGGCAATGAGCAGTTCTTC. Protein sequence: CASSARRTGLGNEQFF.

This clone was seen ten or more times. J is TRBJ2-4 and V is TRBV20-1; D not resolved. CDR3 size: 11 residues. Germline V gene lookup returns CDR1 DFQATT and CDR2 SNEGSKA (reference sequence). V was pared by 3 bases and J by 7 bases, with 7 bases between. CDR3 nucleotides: TGCAGTGCTAGTCGGTGGAACATTCAGTACTTC. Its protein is CSASRWNIQYF.

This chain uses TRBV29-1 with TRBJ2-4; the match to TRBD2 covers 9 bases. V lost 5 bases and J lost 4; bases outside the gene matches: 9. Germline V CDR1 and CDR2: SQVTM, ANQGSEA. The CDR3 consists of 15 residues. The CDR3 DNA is TGCAGCGTTCTCCGTACTAGCGGGCCTAAAAACATTCAGTACTTC. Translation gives CSVLRTSGPKNIQYF.

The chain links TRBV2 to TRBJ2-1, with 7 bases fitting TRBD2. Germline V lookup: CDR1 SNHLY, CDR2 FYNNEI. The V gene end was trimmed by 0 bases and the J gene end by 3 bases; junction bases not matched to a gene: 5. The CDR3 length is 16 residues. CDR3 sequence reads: CASSEARASGYNEQFF. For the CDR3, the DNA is TGTGCCAGCAGTGAAGCGCGGGCTAGCGGCTACAATGAGCAGTTCTTC.

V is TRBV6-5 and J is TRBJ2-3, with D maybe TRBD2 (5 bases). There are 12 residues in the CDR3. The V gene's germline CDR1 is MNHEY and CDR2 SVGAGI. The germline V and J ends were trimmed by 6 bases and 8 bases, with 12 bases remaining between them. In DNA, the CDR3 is TGTGCCAGCAGACAACCGGGGAGTACGCAGTATTTT. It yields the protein CASRQPGSTQYF.

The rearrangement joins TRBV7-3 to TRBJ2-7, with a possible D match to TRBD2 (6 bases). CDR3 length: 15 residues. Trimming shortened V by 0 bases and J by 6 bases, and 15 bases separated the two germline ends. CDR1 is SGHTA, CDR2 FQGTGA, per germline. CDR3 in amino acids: CASSLTRELAGEQYF. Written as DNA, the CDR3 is TGTGCCAGCAGCTTAACGCGGGAACTAGCAGGCGAGCAGTACTTC.

The DNA of the CDR3 is TGCGCCAGCAGCCGGGACAGCTACTACGAGCAGTACTTC. Protein product: CASSRDSYYEQYF. The chain carries TRBV5-1 and TRBJ2-7; 7 nucleotides align to TRBD1. After removal of 4 bases from V and 3 bases from J, the junction contained 4 bases not matched to a gene. This CDR3 has 13 amino acids. CDR1 SGHRS and CDR2 YFSETQ come from the germline V gene.

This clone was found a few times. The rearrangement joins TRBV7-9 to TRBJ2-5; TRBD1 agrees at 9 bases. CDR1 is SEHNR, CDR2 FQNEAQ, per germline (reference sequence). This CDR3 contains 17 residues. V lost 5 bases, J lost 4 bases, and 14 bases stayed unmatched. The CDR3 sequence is CASSHQTGQGTRETQYF. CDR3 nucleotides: TGTGCCAGCAGCCATCAAACCGGACAGGGGACGAGAGAGACCCAGTACTTC.